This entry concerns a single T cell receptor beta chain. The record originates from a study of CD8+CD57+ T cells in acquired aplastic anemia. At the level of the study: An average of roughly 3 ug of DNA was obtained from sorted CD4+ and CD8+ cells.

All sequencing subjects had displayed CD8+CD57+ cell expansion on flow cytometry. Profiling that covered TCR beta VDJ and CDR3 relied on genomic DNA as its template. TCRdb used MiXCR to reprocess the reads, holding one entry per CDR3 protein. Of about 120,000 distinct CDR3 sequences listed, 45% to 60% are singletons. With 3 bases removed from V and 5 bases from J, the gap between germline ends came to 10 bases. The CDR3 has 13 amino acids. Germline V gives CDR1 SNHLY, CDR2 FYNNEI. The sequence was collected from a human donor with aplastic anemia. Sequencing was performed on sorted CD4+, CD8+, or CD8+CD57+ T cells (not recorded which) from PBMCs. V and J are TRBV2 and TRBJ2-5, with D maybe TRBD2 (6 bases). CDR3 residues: CASSELEGETQYF. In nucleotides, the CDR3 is TGTGCCAGCAGTGAGTTGGAGGGGGAGACCCAGTACTTC.